This TCR beta chain was observed in a study of blood T cell repertoires in COVID-19. The CDR3 is 14 residues long. Trimming at V came to 11 bases and at J to 4 bases, leaving 13 bases not matched to a gene. Germline values: CDR1 SGHTA, CDR2 FQGNSA. In the authors' methods: Amplified reference gene primers provided the basis for estimating nucleated cell counts. Repertoires were generated with immunoSEQ multiplex PCR, while TCRdb's copy carries only in-frame clones and drops some. D and trimming come from the DNA, and the V and J calls and clone size come from that table. The repertoire has 150,000 to 200,000 clones, about 88% of them found once; the top ten carry 14%.

The chain combines TRBV7-2 with TRBJ1-2, with 7 bases that match TRBD1. Input material: peripheral blood. The clonotype originates from a man aged 25 to 45 with active or convalescent COVID-19. The CDR3: CAAAVGGAGYGYTF. Here the CDR3 DNA reads TGTGCCGCGGCCGTAGGGGGCGCGGGCTATGGCTACACCTTC.